This T cell receptor (beta chain) was documented in a study of T-cell reconstitution after alpha-beta-depleted transplantation in children. Study-level results: About two months after transplant, alpha-beta T cells reportedly came from several hundred expanded graft clones. A year post-transplant, T-cell counts and diversity derived mostly from newly produced T cells. It was surviving recipient T cells and thymic progenitors that gave some patients high TCRbeta diversity at day 60.

In this sample, this clonotype is medium-sized (0.01 to 0.1%). Its matching antigen is unknown. Preparation of the TCRbeta library was carried out with unique molecular identifiers. MiXCR was run by TCRdb on the PCR reads, yielding one entry per CDR3 protein. The table shows approximately 130,000 distinct CDR3 sequences, with about 9.5% occurring only once. Specimen: PBMCs, mostly from graft donor cells, collected 180 days after TCRalphabeta/CD19-depleted stem cell transplant. The TCR originated in a girl under three years old who had a stem cell transplant for combined immunodeficiency, so the T cells may come from the graft donor.

The CDR3 DNA reads TGCGCCAGCAGCTTGACTGGGGGGATTAACACTGAAGCTTTCTTT. Its translation: CASSLTGGINTEAFF. V is TRBV5-1 and J is TRBJ1-1; the D gene is possibly TRBD1 (5 bases). The V gene lost 1 base and the J gene lost 2 bases, with 12 bases spanning the gap. The CDR3 is made up of 15 amino acids. Germline V gives CDR1 SGHRS, CDR2 YFSETQ.